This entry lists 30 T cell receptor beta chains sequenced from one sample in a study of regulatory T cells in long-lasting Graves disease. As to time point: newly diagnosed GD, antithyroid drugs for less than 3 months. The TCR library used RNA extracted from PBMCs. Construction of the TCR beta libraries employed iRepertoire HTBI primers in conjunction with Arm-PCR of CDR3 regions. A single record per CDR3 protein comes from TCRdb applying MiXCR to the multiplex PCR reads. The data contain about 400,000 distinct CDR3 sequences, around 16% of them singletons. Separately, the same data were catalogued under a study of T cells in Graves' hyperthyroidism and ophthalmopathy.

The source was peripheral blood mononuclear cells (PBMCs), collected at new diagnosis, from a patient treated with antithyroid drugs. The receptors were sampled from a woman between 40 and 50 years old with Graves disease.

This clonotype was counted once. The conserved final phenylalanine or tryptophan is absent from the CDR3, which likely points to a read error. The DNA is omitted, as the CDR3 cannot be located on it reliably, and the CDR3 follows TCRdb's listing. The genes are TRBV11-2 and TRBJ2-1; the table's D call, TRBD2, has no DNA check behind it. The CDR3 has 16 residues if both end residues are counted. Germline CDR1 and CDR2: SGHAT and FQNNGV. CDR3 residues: CASSLTSESSYNEQSS.

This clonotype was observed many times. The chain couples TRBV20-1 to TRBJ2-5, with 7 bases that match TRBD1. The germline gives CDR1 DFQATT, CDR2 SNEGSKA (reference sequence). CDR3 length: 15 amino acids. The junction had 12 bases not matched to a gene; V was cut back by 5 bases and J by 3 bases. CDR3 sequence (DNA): TGCAGTGCTGGTAAACTGGGGACAGTAGAAGAGACCCAGTACTTC. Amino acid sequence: CSAGKLGTVEETQYF.

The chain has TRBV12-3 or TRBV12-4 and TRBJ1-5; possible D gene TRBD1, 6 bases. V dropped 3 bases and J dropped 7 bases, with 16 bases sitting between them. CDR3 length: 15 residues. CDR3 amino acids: CASSLRGAGEQPQHF. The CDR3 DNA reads TGTGCCAGCAGTTTGAGGGGGGCCGGCGAGCAGCCCCAGCATTTT.

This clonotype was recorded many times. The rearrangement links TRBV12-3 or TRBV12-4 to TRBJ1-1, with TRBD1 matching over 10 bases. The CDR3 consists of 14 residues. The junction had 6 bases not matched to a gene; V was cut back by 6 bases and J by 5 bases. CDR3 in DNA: TGTGCCAGCAGAAGACAGGGGGCTGGTACTGAAGCTTTCTTT. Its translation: CASRRQGAGTEAFF.

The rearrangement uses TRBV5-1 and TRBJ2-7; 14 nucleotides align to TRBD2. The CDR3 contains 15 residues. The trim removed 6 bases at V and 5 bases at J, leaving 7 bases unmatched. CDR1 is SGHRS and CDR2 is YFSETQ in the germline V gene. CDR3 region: CASTRGGLAGDEQYF. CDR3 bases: TGCGCCAGCACCCGGGGGGGACTAGCGGGAGACGAGCAGTACTTC.

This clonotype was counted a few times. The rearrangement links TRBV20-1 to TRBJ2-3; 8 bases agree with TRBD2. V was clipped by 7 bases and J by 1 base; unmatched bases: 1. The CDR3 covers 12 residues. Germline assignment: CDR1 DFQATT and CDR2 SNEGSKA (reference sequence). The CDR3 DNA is TGCAGTGGAGCGGGAGGCACAGATACGCAGTATTTT. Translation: CSGAGGTDTQYF.

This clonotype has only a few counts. CDR3 sequence reads: CASSLRGGGADGYTF. The CDR3 DNA follows: TGTGCCAGCTCGCTCCGGGGAGGGGGCGCGGATGGCTACACCTTC. V is TRBV18 and J is TRBJ1-2; 7 bases align to TRBD1. Germline CDR1 and CDR2: KGHSH and LQKENI. CDR3 length: 15 amino acids. V shed 6 bases, J shed 6 bases, and the junction held 13 bases outside the gene matches.

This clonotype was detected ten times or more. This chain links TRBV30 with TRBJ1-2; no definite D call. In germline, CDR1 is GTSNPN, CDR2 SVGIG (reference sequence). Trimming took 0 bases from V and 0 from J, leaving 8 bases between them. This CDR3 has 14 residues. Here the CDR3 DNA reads TGTGCCTGGAGTGTCGTCAGCTCTAACTATGGCTACACCTTC. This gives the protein CAWSVVSSNYGYTF.

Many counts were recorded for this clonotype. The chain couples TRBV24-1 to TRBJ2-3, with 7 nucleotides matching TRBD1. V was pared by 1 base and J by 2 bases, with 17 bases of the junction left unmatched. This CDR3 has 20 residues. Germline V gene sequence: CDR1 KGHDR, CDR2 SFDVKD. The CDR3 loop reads CATSDLPVHKGARLTDTQYF. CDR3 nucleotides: TGTGCCACCAGTGATTTACCGGTTCACAAGGGGGCGCGGCTCACAGATACGCAGTATTTT.

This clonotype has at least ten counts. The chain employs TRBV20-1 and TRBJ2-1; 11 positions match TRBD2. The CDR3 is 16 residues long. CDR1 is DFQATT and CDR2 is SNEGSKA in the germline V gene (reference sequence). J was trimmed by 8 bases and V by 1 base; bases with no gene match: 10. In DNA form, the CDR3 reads TGCAGTGCTAGAGCAGCTAGCGGGAGGTGGATGGATGAGCAGTTCTTC. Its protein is CSARAASGRWMDEQFF.

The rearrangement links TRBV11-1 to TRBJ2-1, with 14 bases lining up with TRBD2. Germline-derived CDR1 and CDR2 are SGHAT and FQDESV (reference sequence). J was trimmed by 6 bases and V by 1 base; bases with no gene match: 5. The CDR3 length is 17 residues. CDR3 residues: CASSLGTGTSGSNEQFF. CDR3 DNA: TGTGCCAGCAGCTTAGGAACCGGGACTAGCGGGAGCAATGAGCAGTTCTTC.

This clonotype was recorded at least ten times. The CDR3 spells CASSLGSFTITDTQYF. CDR3 nucleotide sequence: TGCGCCAGCAGCTTGGGTAGCTTCACCATCACAGATACGCAGTATTTT. The chain has TRBV5-1 and TRBJ2-3; D is ambiguous. CDR1 is SGHRS and CDR2 is YFSETQ in the germline V gene. Trimming shortened V by 0 bases and J by 2 bases, and 13 bases separated the two germline ends. The CDR3 loop spans 16 amino acids.

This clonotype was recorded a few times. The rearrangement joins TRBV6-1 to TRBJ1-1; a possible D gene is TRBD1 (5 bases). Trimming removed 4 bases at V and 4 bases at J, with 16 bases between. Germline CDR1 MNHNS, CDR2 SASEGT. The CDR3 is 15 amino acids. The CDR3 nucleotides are TGTGCCAGCAGTGCATACGGAGGGGCTGGCACTGAAGCTTTCTTT. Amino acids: CASSAYGGAGTEAFF.

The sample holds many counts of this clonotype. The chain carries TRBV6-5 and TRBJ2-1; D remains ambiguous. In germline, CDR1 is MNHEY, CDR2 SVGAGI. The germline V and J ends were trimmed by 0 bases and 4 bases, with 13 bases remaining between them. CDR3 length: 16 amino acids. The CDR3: CASSYSPDTVYNEQFF. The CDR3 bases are TGTGCCAGCAGTTACTCTCCCGACACGGTTTACAATGAGCAGTTCTTC.

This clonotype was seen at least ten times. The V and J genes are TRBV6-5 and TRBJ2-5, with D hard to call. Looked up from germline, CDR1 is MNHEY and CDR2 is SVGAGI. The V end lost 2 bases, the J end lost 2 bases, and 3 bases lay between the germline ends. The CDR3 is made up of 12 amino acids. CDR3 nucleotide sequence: TGTGCCAGCAGTTACGATCAAGAGACCCAGTACTTC. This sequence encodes CASSYDQETQYF.

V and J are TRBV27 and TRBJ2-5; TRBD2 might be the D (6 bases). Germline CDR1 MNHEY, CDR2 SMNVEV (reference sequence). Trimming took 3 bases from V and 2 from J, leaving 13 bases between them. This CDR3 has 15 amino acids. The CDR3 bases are TGTGCCAGCAGTTTCCTTAGCGGAAGACAAGAGACCCAGTACTTC. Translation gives CASSFLSGRQETQYF.

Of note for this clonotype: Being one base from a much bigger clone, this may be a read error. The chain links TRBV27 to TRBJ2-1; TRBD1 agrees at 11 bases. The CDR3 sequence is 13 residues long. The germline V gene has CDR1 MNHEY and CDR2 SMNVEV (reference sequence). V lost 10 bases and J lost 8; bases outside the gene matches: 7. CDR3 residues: CANRDRGVDEQFF. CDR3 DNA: TGTGCCAACAGGGACAGGGGGGTCGATGAGCAGTTCTTC.

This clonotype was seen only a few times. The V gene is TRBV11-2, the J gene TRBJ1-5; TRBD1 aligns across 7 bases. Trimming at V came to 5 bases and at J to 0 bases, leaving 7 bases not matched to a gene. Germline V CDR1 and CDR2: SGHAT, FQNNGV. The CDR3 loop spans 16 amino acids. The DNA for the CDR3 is TGTGCCAGCAGCATCTCCGGGACAGCTAGCAATCAGCCCCAGCATTTT. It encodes CASSISGTASNQPQHF.

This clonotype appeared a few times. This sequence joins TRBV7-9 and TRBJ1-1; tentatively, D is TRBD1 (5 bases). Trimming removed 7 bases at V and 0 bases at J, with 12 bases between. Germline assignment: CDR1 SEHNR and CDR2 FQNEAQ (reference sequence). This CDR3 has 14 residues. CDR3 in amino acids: CASTRGVMNTEAFF. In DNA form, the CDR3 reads TGTGCCAGCACCCGGGGGGTTATGAACACTGAAGCTTTCTTT.

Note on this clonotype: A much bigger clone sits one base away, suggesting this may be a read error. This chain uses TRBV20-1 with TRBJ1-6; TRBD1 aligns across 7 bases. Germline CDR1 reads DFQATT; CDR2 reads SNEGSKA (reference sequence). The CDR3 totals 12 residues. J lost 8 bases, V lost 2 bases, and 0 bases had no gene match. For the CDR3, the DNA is TGCAGTGCTAGACAGGGGGATTCACCCCTCCACTTT. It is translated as CSARQGDSPLHF.

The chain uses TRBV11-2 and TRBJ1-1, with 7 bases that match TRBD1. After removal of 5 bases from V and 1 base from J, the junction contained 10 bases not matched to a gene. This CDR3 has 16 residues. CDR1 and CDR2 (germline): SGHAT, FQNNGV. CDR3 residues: CASSQTGTAPNTEAFF. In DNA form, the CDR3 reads TGTGCCAGCAGCCAAACCGGGACAGCTCCGAACACTGAAGCTTTCTTT.

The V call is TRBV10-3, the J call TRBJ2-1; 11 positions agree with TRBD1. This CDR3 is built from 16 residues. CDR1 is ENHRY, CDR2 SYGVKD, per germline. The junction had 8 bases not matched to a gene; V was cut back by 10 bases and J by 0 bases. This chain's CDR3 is CATRPGQGDSYNEQFF. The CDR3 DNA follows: TGTGCCACCCGCCCGGGACAGGGGGACTCCTACAATGAGCAGTTCTTC.

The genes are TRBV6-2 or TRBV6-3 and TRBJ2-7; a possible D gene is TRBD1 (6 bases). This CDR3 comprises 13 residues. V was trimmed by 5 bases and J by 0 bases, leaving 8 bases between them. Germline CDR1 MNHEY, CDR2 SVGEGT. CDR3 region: CASSKDSSYEQYF. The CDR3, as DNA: TGTGCCAGCAGTAAGGACAGCTCCTACGAGCAGTACTTC.

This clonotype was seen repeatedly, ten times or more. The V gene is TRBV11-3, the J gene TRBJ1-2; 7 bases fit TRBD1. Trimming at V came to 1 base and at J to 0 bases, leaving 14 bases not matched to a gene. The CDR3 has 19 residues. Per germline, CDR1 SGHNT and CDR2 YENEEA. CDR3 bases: TGTGCCAGCAGCTTAGGTTACCGGGACAGCTCACTTTCTAACTATGGCTACACCTTC. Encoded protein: CASSLGYRDSSLSNYGYTF.

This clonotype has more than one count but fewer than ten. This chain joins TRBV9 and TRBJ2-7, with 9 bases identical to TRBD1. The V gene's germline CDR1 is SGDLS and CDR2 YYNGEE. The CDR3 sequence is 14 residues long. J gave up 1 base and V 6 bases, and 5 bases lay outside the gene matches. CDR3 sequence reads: CASTPGTGSYEQYF. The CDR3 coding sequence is TGTGCCAGCACCCCCGGGACAGGGTCCTACGAGCAGTACTTC.

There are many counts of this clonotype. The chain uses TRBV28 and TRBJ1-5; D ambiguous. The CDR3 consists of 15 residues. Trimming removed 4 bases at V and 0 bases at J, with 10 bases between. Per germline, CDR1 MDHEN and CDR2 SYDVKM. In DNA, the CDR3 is TGTGCCAGCAGTTCTTGGGAGGATAGCAATCAGCCCCAGCATTTT. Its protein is CASSSWEDSNQPQHF.

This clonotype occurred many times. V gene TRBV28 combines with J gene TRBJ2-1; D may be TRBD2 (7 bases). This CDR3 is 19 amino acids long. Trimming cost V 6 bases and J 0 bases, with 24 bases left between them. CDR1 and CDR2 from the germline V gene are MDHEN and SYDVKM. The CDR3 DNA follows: TGTGCCAGCAGCCCTCGGGGGAGGGGGAGGCTCAGCTCCTACAATGAGCAGTTCTTC. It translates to CASSPRGRGRLSSYNEQFF.

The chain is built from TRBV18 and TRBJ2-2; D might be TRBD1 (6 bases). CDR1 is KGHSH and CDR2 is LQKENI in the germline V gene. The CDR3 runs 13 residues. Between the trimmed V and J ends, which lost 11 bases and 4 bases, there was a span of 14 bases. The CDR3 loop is CASQGLRTGELFF. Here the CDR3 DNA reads TGTGCCTCCCAGGGGCTGCGCACCGGGGAGCTGTTTTTT.

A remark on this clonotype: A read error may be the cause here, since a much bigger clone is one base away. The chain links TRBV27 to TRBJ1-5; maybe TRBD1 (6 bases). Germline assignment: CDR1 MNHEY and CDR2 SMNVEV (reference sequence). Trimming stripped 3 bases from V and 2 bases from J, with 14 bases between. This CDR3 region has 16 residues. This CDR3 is CASSLWGHWGNQPQHF. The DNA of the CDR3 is TGTGCCAGCAGTTTGTGGGGGCATTGGGGCAATCAGCCCCAGCATTTT.

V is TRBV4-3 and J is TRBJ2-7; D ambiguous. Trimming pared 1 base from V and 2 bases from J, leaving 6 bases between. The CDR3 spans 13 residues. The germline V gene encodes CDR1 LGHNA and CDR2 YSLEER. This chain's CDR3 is CASSQGRAYEQYF. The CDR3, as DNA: TGCGCCAGCAGCCAAGGGCGCGCCTACGAGCAGTACTTC.